The clone carrying this T cell receptor beta chain was recorded a few times. Amplified TCR beta CDR3 regions were obtained using RNA transcripts as template. In the first round, RT-PCR was carried out with HTBI primers, and a multiplex PCR formed the second round. MiXCR, applied by TCRdb to the multiplex PCR reads, yields one record per CDR3 protein. Of under 200,000 distinct CDR3 sequences listed, 30% to 45% are singletons. This sample was taken from a study of Graves' ophthalmopathy and Graves' hyperthyroidism. Germline V CDR1 and CDR2: MNHEY, SVGEGT. V was trimmed by 5 bases and J by 3 bases, leaving 14 bases between them. The CDR3 sequence is 15 residues long.

This TCR came from a woman in her thirties or forties with Graves' ophthalmopathy. Input material: peripheral blood. The V gene is TRBV6-2 or TRBV6-3, the J gene TRBJ2-1, with a tentative D call TRBD2 (5 bases). The CDR3 region is CASSPWVGVYNEQFF. The CDR3 DNA sequence: TGTGCCAGCAGTCCATGGGTCGGGGTCTACAATGAGCAGTTCTTC.